The clone carrying this T cell receptor (beta chain) was seen more than once but under ten times. The antigen is not known. This sample was taken from a study of identical twins. Study conclusions and caveats: Invariant populations such as MAIT and iNKT cells could partly muddle zero-insertion analyses. The analysis was cross-sectional rather than longitudinal within donors.

Unique molecular identifiers were in the cDNA, with template-switch universal primer binding. MiXCR was run by TCRdb on the 5' RACE reads, yielding one entry per CDR3 protein. The table records nearly 650,000 distinct CDR3 sequences, around 7.5% of them present only once. The CDR3 has 16 residues. Germline CDR1 and CDR2: SEHNR and FQNEAQ (reference sequence). V lost 7 bases, J lost 7 bases, and 23 bases lay in between. All donors comprised healthy Caucasians. Separately, the same data were catalogued under a study of yellow fever vaccine responses in identical twins.

The source is a woman younger than 30 in good health. The chain has TRBV7-9 and TRBJ2-1; weak D call: TRBD2 (5 bases). Sequencing was done on a sample of PBMCs. CDR3 sequence reads: CASNYVPLAHFNEQFF. The CDR3 region has the DNA TGTGCCAGCAACTACGTCCCGCTAGCTCACTTTAATGAGCAGTTCTTC.